The entry below gives a single T cell receptor beta chain sequence along with its context. These data belong to a study of CXCR3-negative and CXCR3-positive naive CD8 T cells. The CDR3 has 14 residues. The V gene's germline CDR1 is LNHNV and CDR2 YYDKDF (reference sequence). Researchers prepared the TRB cDNA libraries using 5' RACE with UMI labels. Using the 5' RACE reads, TCRdb records one entry per CDR3 protein without DNA. This repertoire includes 60,000 or so distinct CDR3 sequences. The material sequenced was memory CD8+ T cells from blood. The V call is TRBV15, the J call TRBJ2-7. This clonotype was obtained from a human donor in good health. Some clones in this sample may be carry-over from other donors' samples. CDR3: CATSRERVAYEQYF.